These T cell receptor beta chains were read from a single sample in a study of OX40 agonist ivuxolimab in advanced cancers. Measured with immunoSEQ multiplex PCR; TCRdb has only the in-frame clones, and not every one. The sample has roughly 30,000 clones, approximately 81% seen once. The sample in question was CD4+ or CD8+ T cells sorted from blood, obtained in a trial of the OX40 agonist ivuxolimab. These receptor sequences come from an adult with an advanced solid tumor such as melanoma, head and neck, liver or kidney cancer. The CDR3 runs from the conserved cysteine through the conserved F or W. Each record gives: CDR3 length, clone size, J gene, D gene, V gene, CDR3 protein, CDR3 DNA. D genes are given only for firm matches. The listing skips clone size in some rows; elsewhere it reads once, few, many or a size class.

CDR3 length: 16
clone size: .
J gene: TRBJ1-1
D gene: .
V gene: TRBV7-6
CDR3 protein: CASSLGAGRQNTEAFF
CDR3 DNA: TGTGCCAGCAGCTTAGGGGCGGGACGCCAGAACACTGAAGCTTTCTTT

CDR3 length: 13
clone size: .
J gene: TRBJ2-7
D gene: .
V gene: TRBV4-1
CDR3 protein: CASSQTVPLEQYF
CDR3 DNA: TGCGCCAGCAGCCAGACAGTGCCCTTGGAGCAGTACTTC

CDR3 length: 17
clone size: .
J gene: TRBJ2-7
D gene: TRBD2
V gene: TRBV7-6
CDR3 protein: CASSLASLTSGSYEQYF
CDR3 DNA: TGTGCCAGCAGCTTAGCCTCCCTGACTAGCGGGAGCTACGAGCAGTACTTC

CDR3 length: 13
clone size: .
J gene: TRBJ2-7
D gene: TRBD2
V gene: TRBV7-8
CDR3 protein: CASSLGGGYEQYF
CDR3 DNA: TGTGCCAGCAGCTTAGGGGGAGGGTACGAGCAGTACTTC

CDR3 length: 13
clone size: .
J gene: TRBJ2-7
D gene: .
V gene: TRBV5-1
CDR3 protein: CASSFTGGYEQYF
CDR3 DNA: TGCGCCAGCAGCTTTACCGGGGGCTACGAGCAGTACTTC

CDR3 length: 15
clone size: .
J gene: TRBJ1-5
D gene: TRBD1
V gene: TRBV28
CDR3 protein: CASSPPRQGAQPQHF
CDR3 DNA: TGTGCCAGCAGTCCCCCGCGACAGGGGGCTCAGCCCCAGCATTTT

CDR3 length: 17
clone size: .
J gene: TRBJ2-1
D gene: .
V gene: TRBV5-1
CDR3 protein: CASSLAGLGGPYNEQFF
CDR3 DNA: TGCGCCAGCAGCTTGGCCGGGTTAGGGGGGCCCTACAATGAGCAGTTCTTC

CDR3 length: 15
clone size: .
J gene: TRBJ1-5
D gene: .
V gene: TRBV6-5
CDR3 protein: CASSTYSGSNQPQHF
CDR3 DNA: TGTGCCAGCAGCACATACTCGGGGAGCAATCAGCCCCAGCATTTT

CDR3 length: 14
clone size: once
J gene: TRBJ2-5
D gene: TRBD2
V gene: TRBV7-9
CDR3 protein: CASRPTSGQETQYF
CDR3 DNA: TGTGCCAGCAGACCTACTAGCGGTCAAGAGACCCAGTACTTC

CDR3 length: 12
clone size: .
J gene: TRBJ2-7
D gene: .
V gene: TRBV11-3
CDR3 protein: CASSFNSYEQYF
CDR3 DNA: TGTGCCAGCAGCTTTAATAGCTACGAGCAGTACTTC

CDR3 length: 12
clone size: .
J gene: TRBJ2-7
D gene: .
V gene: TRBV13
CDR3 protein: CASSLVDYEQYF
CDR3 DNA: TGTGCCAGCAGCTTAGTCGACTACGAGCAGTACTTC

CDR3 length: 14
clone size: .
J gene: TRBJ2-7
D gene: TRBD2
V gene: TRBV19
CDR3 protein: CATSGAGGPYEQYF
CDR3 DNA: TGTGCCACCTCAGGAGCGGGAGGGCCTTACGAGCAGTACTTC

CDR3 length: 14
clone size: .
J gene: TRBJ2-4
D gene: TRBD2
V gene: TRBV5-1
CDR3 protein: CASRVSGEGNIQYF
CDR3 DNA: TGCGCCAGCAGGGTTAGCGGGGAGGGAAACATTCAGTACTTC

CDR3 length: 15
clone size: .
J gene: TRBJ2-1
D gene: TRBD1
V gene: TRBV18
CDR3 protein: CASSPGTGLAIEQFF
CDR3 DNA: TGTGCCAGCTCACCCGGGACAGGGTTGGCGATTGAGCAGTTCTTC

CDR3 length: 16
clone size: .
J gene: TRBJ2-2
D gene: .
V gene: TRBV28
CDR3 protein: CASSPNGVTRSGELFF
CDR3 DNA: TGTGCCAGCAGTCCCAACGGGGTTACAAGATCCGGGGAGCTGTTTTTT

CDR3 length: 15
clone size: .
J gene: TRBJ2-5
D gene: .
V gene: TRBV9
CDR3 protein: CASSVEDRRQETQYF
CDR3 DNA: TGTGCCAGCAGCGTAGAAGACAGGAGACAAGAGACCCAGTACTTC

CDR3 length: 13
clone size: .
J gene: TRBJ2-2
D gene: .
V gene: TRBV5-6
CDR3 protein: CASSMGSTGELFF
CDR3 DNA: TGTGCCAGCAGCATGGGGTCCACCGGGGAGCTGTTTTTT

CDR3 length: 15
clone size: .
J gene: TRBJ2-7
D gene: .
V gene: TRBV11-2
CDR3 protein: CASSLVPRDWYEQYF
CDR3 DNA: TGTGCCAGCAGCTTAGTGCCCAGGGATTGGTACGAGCAGTACTTC

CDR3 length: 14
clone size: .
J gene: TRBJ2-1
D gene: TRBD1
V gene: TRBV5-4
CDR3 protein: CASSPTGGYNEQFF
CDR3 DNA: TGTGCCAGCAGCCCTACAGGGGGCTACAATGAGCAGTTCTTC

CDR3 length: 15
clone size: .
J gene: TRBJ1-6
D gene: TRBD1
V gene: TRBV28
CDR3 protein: CASSPGQGTYSPLHF
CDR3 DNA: TGTGCCAGCAGTCCCGGACAGGGTACCTATTCACCCCTCCACTTT

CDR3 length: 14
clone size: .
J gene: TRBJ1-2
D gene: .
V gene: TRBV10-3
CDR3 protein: CAIWGEGGDYGYTF
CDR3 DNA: TGTGCCATCTGGGGAGAGGGGGGCGACTATGGCTACACCTTC

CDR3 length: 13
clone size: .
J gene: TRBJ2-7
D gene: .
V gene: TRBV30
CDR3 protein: CAWGDGASYEQYF
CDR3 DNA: TGTGCCTGGGGGGACGGGGCCTCCTACGAGCAGTACTTC

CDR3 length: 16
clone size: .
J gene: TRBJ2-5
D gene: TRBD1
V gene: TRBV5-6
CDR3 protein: CASSLWNRGGLETQYF
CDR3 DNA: TGTGCCAGCAGCTTGTGGAACAGGGGTGGCCTAGAGACCCAGTACTTC

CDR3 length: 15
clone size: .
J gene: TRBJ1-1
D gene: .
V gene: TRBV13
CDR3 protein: CASSGLTGGNTEAFF
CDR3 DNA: TGTGCCAGCAGCGGGTTGACGGGAGGGAACACTGAAGCTTTCTTT

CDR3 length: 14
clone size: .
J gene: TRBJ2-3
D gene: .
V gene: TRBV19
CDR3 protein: CASSIGAATDTQYF
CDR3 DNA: TGTGCCAGTAGTATTGGGGCAGCCACAGATACGCAGTATTTT

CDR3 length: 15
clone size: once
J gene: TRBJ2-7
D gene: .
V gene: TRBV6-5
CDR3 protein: CASSSTRYPQYEQYF
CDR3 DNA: TGTGCCAGCAGTTCTACTCGCTACCCGCAGTACGAGCAGTACTTC